The rows below give T cell receptor beta chains drawn from one sample of a study of OX40 agonist ivuxolimab in advanced cancers. The assay was immunoSEQ multiplex PCR, and TCRdb's table has in-frame clones only and misses some. The top ten hold roughly 40% of the sample, which has some 43,000 clones, around 87% seen once. The starting material was CD4+ or CD8+ T cells sorted from blood, obtained in a trial of the OX40 agonist ivuxolimab. The source is an adult with an advanced solid tumor such as melanoma, head and neck, liver or kidney cancer. The CDR3 runs from the conserved cysteine through the conserved F or W. Each record gives: J gene, clone size, D gene, V gene, CDR3 DNA, CDR3 protein. The D gene is left open where the match is weak. The size of a clone is reported for some rows only, either as once, few or many, or as a class for expanded clones.

>TRBJ2-3|-|-|TRBV21-1
TGTGCCAGCAGAAAGGGGCTAGCGGGGGGGTTTACAGATACGCAGTATTTT
CASRKGLAGGFTDTQYF
>TRBJ2-1|-|TRBD2|TRBV12-5
TGTGCTAGCGGGGGGGAGAGGGATGAGCAGTTCTTC
CASGGERDEQFF
>TRBJ2-7|-|TRBD2|TRBV5-4
TGTGCCAGCAGCTTGCCTGGACTAGCAGACTACGAGCAGTACTTC
CASSLPGLADYEQYF
>TRBJ1-3|-|-|TRBV30
TGTGCCTGCACAGGCGGATACAGGGCTGGAAACACCATATATTTT
CACTGGYRAGNTIYF
>TRBJ2-5|-|TRBD1|TRBV6-1
TGTGCCAGCAGTACGACAGACAGGGGAGGAGAGACCCAGTACTTC
CASSTTDRGGETQYF
>TRBJ2-3|-|-|TRBV18
TGTGCCAGCTCCCCTCCGAGCGGCACAGATACGCAGTATTTT
CASSPPSGTDTQYF
>TRBJ2-2|-|TRBD2|TRBV30
TGTGCCTGGGTCGGGGGGGCCGCCACCGGGGAGCTGTTTTTT
CAWVGGAATGELFF
>TRBJ2-7|-|-|TRBV21-1
TGTGCCAGCAGCAAAGGGGGCCCTAGCGGGTGCTCCTACGAGCAGTACTTC
CASSKGGPSGCSYEQYF
>TRBJ1-1|-|-|TRBV18
TGTGCCAGCTCAATCCGGGCCGCTCCTGAAGCTTTCTTT
CASSIRAAPEAFF
>TRBJ2-2|-|-|TRBV2
TGTGCCAGCAGTGAAAGTGTACTACCGGTCGGGGAGCTGTTTTTT
CASSESVLPVGELFF
>TRBJ2-4|-|-|TRBV4-1
TGCGCCAGCAGCCAGGGACACCAAGCCAAAAACATTCAGTACTTC
CASSQGHQAKNIQYF
>TRBJ2-5|few|-|TRBV13
TGTGCCAGCAGCAGGGGGGCGCAAGAGACCCAGTACTTC
CASSRGAQETQYF
>TRBJ2-1|-|TRBD1|TRBV6-5
TGTGCCAGCAGCGGACAGGGGCGTAACAATGAGCAGTTCTTC
CASSGQGRNNEQFF
>TRBJ2-1|-|-|TRBV6-4
TGTGCCAGCAGTGACTCGTTCACAGCCTGCCTCTACAATGAGCAGTTCTTC
CASSDSFTACLYNEQFF
>TRBJ2-1|-|TRBD2|TRBV7-9
TGTGCCAGCAGCTTAGGCGGGGCGGGGGATGAGCAGTTCTTC
CASSLGGAGDEQFF
>TRBJ2-5|-|-|TRBV29-1
TGCAGCGTTGAAGAAGGGCAGGGATATTTGGGGACCCAGTACTTC
CSVEEGQGYLGTQYF
>TRBJ2-7|-|-|TRBV5-6
TGTGCCAGCCCAGAGAGGGGCTTGTACGAGCAGTACTTC
CASPERGLYEQYF
>TRBJ1-6|-|TRBD1|TRBV6-6
TGTGCCAGCAGTTCCGACAGGGGGAATTCACCCCTCCACTTT
CASSSDRGNSPLHF
>TRBJ2-7|-|TRBD1|TRBV7-6
TGTGCCAGCAGCCAAACTCCGGGACAGACCTACGAGCAGTACTTC
CASSQTPGQTYEQYF
>TRBJ1-2|-|-|TRBV7-8
TGTGCCAGCAGCCCGGCCGAGGCGAACTATGGCTACACCTTC
CASSPAEANYGYTF
>TRBJ2-7|-|-|TRBV5-4
TGTGCCAGCAGCCCCACCCCCGGGGGGCTTGCCTACGAGCAGTACTTC
CASSPTPGGLAYEQYF
>TRBJ2-3|-|-|TRBV5-1
TGCGCCAGCAGCTTGACCGGACTGGCAGCAGATACGCAGTATTTT
CASSLTGLAADTQYF
>TRBJ1-4|-|-|TRBV7-7
TGTGCCAGCAGCGAGCCGAGTTCAACTAATGAAAAACTGTTTTTT
CASSEPSSTNEKLFF
>TRBJ2-1|-|-|TRBV10-1
TGCGCCAGCAGCGTAGGAAGGAACAATGAGCAGTTCTTC
CASSVGRNNEQFF
>TRBJ1-2|-|TRBD1|TRBV9
TGTGCCAGCAGCGGGGACAGGGGCCAAGGCTACACCTTC
CASSGDRGQGYTF
>TRBJ2-2|-|-|TRBV2
TGTGCCAGCAGGGACCGCTTCACCGGGGAGCTGTTTTTT
CASRDRFTGELFF
>TRBJ2-2|-|-|TRBV18
TGTGCCAGCTCACCACCAGAGGGTTTGAGAGCCGGGGAGCTGTTTTTT
CASSPPEGLRAGELFF
>TRBJ1-6|-|-|TRBV29-1
TGCAGCGTACAAGTCGGGGGGGCAGCTTCACCCCTCCACTTT
CSVQVGGAASPLHF
>TRBJ2-1|once|TRBD2|TRBV5-1
TGCGCCAGCGCCGCCCTAGCGGGGAAGTTCTTC
CASAALAGKFF
>TRBJ2-3|once|-|TRBV14
TGTGCCAGCAGCCAAGATCCGTCACGGGATACGCAGTATTTT
CASSQDPSRDTQYF
>TRBJ1-1|-|TRBD1|TRBV29-1
TGCAGCGGTGGGGGACAGGGGGCTTCTGAAGCTTTCTTT
CSGGGQGASEAFF
>TRBJ2-2|-|TRBD1|TRBV7-9
TGTGCCAGCAGCTCCCGTGGCGGGACAGGGAACGGGGAGCTGTTTTTT
CASSSRGGTGNGELFF
>TRBJ2-7|-|TRBD2|TRBV5-6
TGTGCCAGCAGCTTGGCCAGCGGGGGGGCAATCGAGCAGTACTTC
CASSLASGGAIEQYF
>TRBJ1-3|once|-|TRBV4-1
TGCGCCAGCAGCCGGGGTGGGAAAGGAGAAGGAAACACCATATATTTT
CASSRGGKGEGNTIYF
>TRBJ1-1|-|TRBD1|TRBV6-1
TGTGCCAGCAGTGCGGGACAGGGAAACACTGAAGCTTTCTTT
CASSAGQGNTEAFF
>TRBJ2-6|-|TRBD2|TRBV5-4
TGTGCCAGCTCCATTGGGGGGGCTGGGGCCAACGTCCTGACTTTC
CASSIGGAGANVLTF
>TRBJ2-3|-|-|TRBV5-4
TGTGCCAGCAGCTCCTTCATTGATACGCAGTATTTT
CASSSFIDTQYF
>TRBJ2-6|-|TRBD1|TRBV28
TGTGCCAGCAGGGGAACGACAGGGAGCTCTGGGGCCAACGTCCTGACTTTC
CASRGTTGSSGANVLTF
>TRBJ2-2|-|TRBD1|TRBV6-1
TGTGCCAGCATTCTGGACAGGGGTGGCACCGGGGAGCTGTTTTTT
CASILDRGGTGELFF
>TRBJ2-7|-|-|TRBV2
TGTGCCAGCAGAGGGGGGTCCTACGAGCAGTACTTC
CASRGGSYEQYF
>TRBJ1-5|-|-|TRBV30
TGTGCCTGGACCCATAACAGTGGCAATCAGCCCCAGCATTTT
CAWTHNSGNQPQHF
>TRBJ2-1|-|-|TRBV6-1
TGTGCCAGCACTCGAGCCGGCCATGGCGACAATGAGCAGTTCTTC
CASTRAGHGDNEQFF
>TRBJ2-7|-|-|TRBV7-9
TGTGCCAGCAGGAGAGACCAGTTTTACGAGCAGTACTTC
CASRRDQFYEQYF
>TRBJ1-4|-|-|TRBV19
TGTGCCAGTAGCCCAGGGTCTGCCGTTGAAAAACTGTTTTTT
CASSPGSAVEKLFF
>TRBJ2-2|-|-|TRBV10-3
TGTGCCATCAGAGAGATTCTAGAGTCCAACACCGGGGAGCTGTTTTTT
CAIREILESNTGELFF
>TRBJ1-1|once|-|TRBV2
TGTGCCAGCCTTCAGCGGGCTGAAGCTTTCTTT
CASLQRAEAFF
>TRBJ2-5|-|-|TRBV4-1
TGCGCCAGCAGCCAAGGACTCCGACAAGAGACCCAGTACTTC
CASSQGLRQETQYF
>TRBJ2-5|once|TRBD1|TRBV5-1
TGCGCCAGCAACTTAGGACAGGGCTTACTCCAAGAGACCCAGTACTTC
CASNLGQGLLQETQYF
>TRBJ2-5|-|TRBD1|TRBV7-3
TGTGCCAGCAGCTGGGGCCGTGGACAGGGGCCAGAGACCCAGTACTTC
CASSWGRGQGPETQYF
>TRBJ2-5|-|-|TRBV10-3
TGTGCCATCAGTGCCAATCAAGAGACCCAGTACTTC
CAISANQETQYF
>TRBJ2-4|-|TRBD1|TRBV19
TGTGCCAGTAGTGGGGGACAGGGGGCCAAAAACATTCAGTACTTC
CASSGGQGAKNIQYF
>TRBJ2-7|-|TRBD2|TRBV25-1
TGTGCCAGCAGTGTTCTGGCGGGAGCCCCCTACGAGCAGTACTTC
CASSVLAGAPYEQYF
>TRBJ2-5|-|-|TRBV28
TGTGCCAGCAGGGGAACTAGGTGGGAGACCCAGTACTTC
CASRGTRWETQYF
>TRBJ1-2|-|-|TRBV6-1
TGTGCCAGCAGTGAAGTGGCAAGCTATGGCTACACCTTC
CASSEVASYGYTF
>TRBJ1-2|-|TRBD1|TRBV5-6
TGTGCCAGCAGCCCTGGTCGCCGGGACAGGTTTGAGTACGGCTACACCTTC
CASSPGRRDRFEYGYTF
>TRBJ2-3|-|-|TRBV9
TGTGCCAGCAGCAGCCGGGACGGCACAGATACGCAGTATTTT
CASSSRDGTDTQYF
>TRBJ1-2|-|TRBD1|TRBV2
TGTGCCAGCAGTGGCGGGACAGGGGGTTATGGCTACACCTTC
CASSGGTGGYGYTF